The 20 T cell receptor beta chains reported below all come from one sample, sequenced in a study of graft-versus-host responses after intestinal transplantation (TCRdb year 2021). These receptors' targets are unknown. Library generation was performed with the immunoSEQ multiplex PCR assay. What TCRdb holds here is the immuneACCESS table cut down to in-frame rearrangements. Part of the clones is not present; checked against another copy, under half of the missing clones reflect an unresolved V gene, and the others are unexplained. The sample table contains more than 100,000 clones; only one count was recorded for roughly 93% of them. Approximately 1% of the sample lies in the top ten. What the time point label conveys for this sample: cells obtained before transplantation from donor or recipient. The sequences come from unstimulated CD8+ T cells sorted from spleen or lymph node cells, collected before intestinal transplant. These receptors originate from a human donor who received an intestinal transplant.

This chain links TRBV6-5 with TRBJ2-3; D gene ambiguous. Trimming removed 11 bases at V and 4 bases at J, with 19 bases between. The CDR3 is made up of 14 amino acids. Germline lookup yields CDR1 MNHEY and CDR2 SVGAGI. The CDR3 DNA follows: TGTGCCCACGCTAAGGGCCCGGTGTCAGATACGCAGTATTTT. This gives the protein CAHAKGPVSDTQYF.

This clone occurred once. This sequence joins TRBV6-1 and TRBJ1-2; D may be TRBD1 (5 bases). V shed 4 bases and J shed 4 bases, with 13 bases lying between them. The CDR3 totals 14 residues. Germline V lookup: CDR1 MNHNS, CDR2 SASEGT. CDR3 sequence: CASSGEDSFYGYTF. In DNA form, the CDR3 reads TGTGCCAGCAGTGGAGAAGACAGTTTCTATGGCTACACCTTC.

V and J are TRBV5-6 and TRBJ2-1; 8 bases match TRBD1. Germline V gene lookup returns CDR1 SGHDT and CDR2 YYEEEE. The V gene end was trimmed by 3 bases and the J gene end by 8 bases; junction bases not matched to a gene: 4. This CDR3 has 13 residues. The CDR3 sequence is CASSWDRSDEQFF. The DNA for the CDR3 is TGTGCCAGCAGCTGGGACAGGAGTGATGAGCAGTTCTTC. The whole variable domain, filled in from reference TRBV5-6 and TRBJ2-1, reads DAGVTQSPTHLIKTRGQQVTLRCSPKSGHDTVSWYQQALGQGPQFIFQYYEEEERQRGNFPDRFSGHQFPNYSSELNVNALLLGDSALYLCASSWDRSDEQFFGPGTRLTVL.

J is TRBJ2-1 and V is TRBV27, with 7 bases fitting TRBD1. CDR1 MNHEY and CDR2 SMNVEV come from the germline V gene (reference sequence). V was clipped by 10 bases and J by 4 bases; unmatched bases: 7. This CDR3 has 13 amino acids. CDR3 region: CAIKDRLYNEQFF. CDR3 DNA sequence: TGTGCCATCAAGGACAGGCTTTACAATGAGCAGTTCTTC.

The chain uses TRBV29-1 and TRBJ1-4, with D hard to call. V was cut by 4 bases and J by 3 bases, with 9 bases left in between. CDR1 and CDR2 from the germline V gene are SQVTM and ANQGSEA. The CDR3 covers 13 residues. The CDR3 sequence is CSVAMGPNEKLFF. For the CDR3, the DNA is TGCAGCGTTGCCATGGGCCCTAATGAAAAACTGTTTTTT.

V gene TRBV12-5 combines with J gene TRBJ2-3; a possible D gene is TRBD2 (6 bases). CDR3 length equals 16 residues. V was shortened by 6 bases and J by 3 bases, with 19 bases between the two germline ends. Germline CDR1 and CDR2: LGHNT and FRNRAP. DNA of the CDR3: TGTGCTAGTGGGACTCCCCTCGCCGGGGGTACAGATACGCAGTATTTT. As protein: CASGTPLAGGTDTQYF.

The CDR3 sequence is CASSDLDRGETQYF. The CDR3 DNA reads as TGTGCCAGCAGCGACCTGGACAGGGGAGAGACCCAGTACTTC. The V and J genes are TRBV7-6 and TRBJ2-5; TRBD1 agrees at 9 bases. V trimming: 5 bases; J trimming: 4 bases; junction bases outside the gene matches: 5. The CDR3 length is 14 residues. Germline CDR1 and CDR2: SGHVS and FNYEAQ.

The gene calls are TRBV4-1 and TRBJ1-2, with D possibly TRBD1 on 5 matching bases. CDR1 and CDR2 (germline): MGHRA, YSYEKL. V dropped 1 base and J dropped 1 base, with 10 bases sitting between them. The CDR3 is 15 amino acids. The CDR3 coding sequence is TGCGCCAGCAGCCAAGCGGTCAGGGTTAACTATGGCTACACCTTC. Translation: CASSQAVRVNYGYTF.

The chain recombines TRBV6-5 with TRBJ1-2, with D unclear. The CDR3 totals 14 residues. Trimming took off 8 bases at V and 5 bases at J, with 18 bases between the two ends. The germline V gene has CDR1 MNHEY and CDR2 SVGAGI. In DNA, the CDR3 is TGTGCCAGCCCCTCTTTGGGGTTCGATTATGGCTACACCTTC. Protein product: CASPSLGFDYGYTF.

J is TRBJ2-7 and V is TRBV11-2, with TRBD1 matching 10 bases. V dropped 4 bases and J dropped 3; count of bases not matched to a gene: 6. CDR1 SGHAT and CDR2 FQNNGV come from the germline V gene. This CDR3 contains 15 residues. In nucleotides, the CDR3 is TGTGCCAGCAGCTCCACCGGGACAGGGGTCTACGAGCAGTACTTC. This sequence encodes CASSSTGTGVYEQYF.

The genes are TRBV6-1 and TRBJ2-3; TRBD2 agrees at 8 bases. This CDR3 region has 16 residues. With V trimmed by 4 bases and J by 4 bases, 10 bases remained unmatched. CDR1 and CDR2 from the germline V gene are MNHNS and SASEGT. The CDR3 region has the DNA TGTGCCAGCAGTGTAATCGGGGGGGGCAGCTCAGATACGCAGTATTTT. It translates to CASSVIGGGSSDTQYF.

The rearrangement links TRBV4-1 to TRBJ2-7; no firm D call. V lost 1 base to trimming and J lost 3 bases, with 10 bases between them. Germline V gene lookup returns CDR1 MGHRA and CDR2 YSYEKL. This CDR3 spans 14 amino acids. This CDR3 reads CASSQVLSGYEQYF. The CDR3 DNA follows: TGCGCCAGCAGCCAAGTACTAAGTGGCTACGAGCAGTACTTC.

The chain couples TRBV7-9 to TRBJ2-5; D remains ambiguous. The germline V gene encodes CDR1 SEHNR and CDR2 FQNEAQ (reference sequence). Between the trimmed V and J ends, which lost 4 bases and 5 bases, there was a span of 17 bases. CDR3 length equals 15 residues. The CDR3 nucleotides read TGTGCCAGCAGCTCCCGGACCCTAAACCCCGAGACCCAGTACTTC. It yields the protein CASSSRTLNPETQYF.

The chain links TRBV11-2 to TRBJ2-7, with 8 bases that match TRBD2. Germline V gene sequence: CDR1 SGHAT, CDR2 FQNNGV. V gave up 2 bases and J gave up 6 bases; unmatched junction bases: 12. CDR3 length: 16 amino acids. The CDR3 loop reads CASSLPQGTRWIEQYF. The CDR3, as DNA: TGTGCCAGCAGCTTACCGCAAGGGACTAGATGGATCGAGCAGTACTTC.

CDR3 in amino acids: CASSEGSGGDTQYF. The CDR3 nucleotides are TGTGCCAGCAGTGAAGGTAGCGGGGGAGATACGCAGTATTTT. V and J are TRBV2 and TRBJ2-3, with 9 bases aligning to TRBD2. CDR3 length equals 14 residues. The junction had 1 base not matched to a gene; V was cut back by 1 base and J by 5 bases. CDR1 is SNHLY, CDR2 FYNNEI, per germline.

The chain recombines TRBV5-3 with TRBJ1-5; 7 positions match TRBD1. TRBV5-3 is labeled an ORF, and its function is uncertain. V shed 0 bases and J 6 bases; nucleotides not matched to a gene: 3. This CDR3 has 14 residues. The CDR3: CARSLVRGVQPQHF. The CDR3 DNA follows: TGTGCCAGAAGCTTGGTCAGGGGGGTTCAGCCCCAGCATTTT.

The rearrangement uses TRBV4-1 and TRBJ2-7; no reliable D call. CDR1 is MGHRA and CDR2 is YSYEKL in the germline V gene. The CDR3 length is 13 residues. The V gene lost 0 bases and the J gene lost 3 bases, with 6 bases spanning the gap. The CDR3 loop is CASSQDSGYEQYF. As DNA, the CDR3 is TGCGCCAGCAGCCAAGATAGTGGCTACGAGCAGTACTTC.

The chain links TRBV7-6 to TRBJ2-1, with 9 bases fitting TRBD1. The CDR3 is 15 residues long. The germline V gene encodes CDR1 SGHVS and CDR2 FNYEAQ. J was trimmed by 7 bases and V by 1 base; bases with no gene match: 5. Here the CDR3 DNA reads TGTGCCAGCAGCTTAGAACAGGGGGCATGGAATGAGCAGTTCTTC. Translation: CASSLEQGAWNEQFF.

The rearrangement links TRBV30 to TRBJ1-6; D remains ambiguous. The germline V gene encodes CDR1 GTSNPN and CDR2 SVGIG (reference sequence). The CDR3 loop spans 13 amino acids. V lost 0 bases to trimming and J lost 7 bases, with 7 bases between them. In DNA, the CDR3 is TGTGCCTGGAGTGTAACCGAGAATTCACCCCTCCACTTT. This gives the protein CAWSVTENSPLHF.

The gene calls are TRBV19 and TRBJ2-2; 7 bases line up with TRBD2. CDR1 and CDR2 (germline): LNHDA, SQIVND (reference sequence). The CDR3 contains 15 residues. The trim removed 0 bases at V and 4 bases at J, leaving 2 bases unmatched. CDR3 region: CASSIDPGGTGELFF. For the CDR3, the DNA is TGTGCCAGTAGTATAGATCCGGGGGGCACCGGGGAGCTGTTTTTT.